The 24 T cell receptor beta chains presented below share a single source sample, sequenced in a study of vaccination effects on CD4 cells after COVID-19. ViraFEST assay sequencing came after antigen-specific CD4+ T cells were expanded with viral peptide pools. Investigators separated out CD4+ T cells once 9 to 11 days of culture had passed. Testing of the vaccine recipients showed negative nucleocapsid antibodies and no prior SARS-CoV-2 infection. Some clones are missing from TCRdb's copy, which holds only in-frame ones; the method was immunoSEQ multiplex PCR. The profile covers 71,000 or so clones, with over 65% appearing a single time and about 4% taken by the ten largest. These receptors have no known antigen. Specimen: CD4+ T cells from PBMCs cultured with HCoV-OC43 spike peptides, collected before COVID-19 vaccination. Subset given: HCoV-OC43 spike overlapping peptide pool stimulation. These receptors all stem from a human donor who received a COVID-19 vaccine.

The V gene is TRBV19, the J gene TRBJ2-2, with 8 bases lining up with TRBD1. The CDR3 has 16 amino acids. CDR1 is LNHDA and CDR2 is SQIVND in the germline V gene (reference sequence). V lost 2 bases to trimming and J lost 2 bases; unmatched junction nucleotides: 4. The CDR3 DNA is TGTGCCAGTAGTATATTTGACAGGGGTAACACCGGGGAGCTGTTTTTT. It yields the protein CASSIFDRGNTGELFF.

The rearrangement links TRBV6-5 to TRBJ1-4, with D unresolved. V was cut by 2 bases and J by 10 bases, with 14 bases left in between. CDR1 MNHEY and CDR2 SVGAGI come from the germline V gene. The CDR3 contains 14 residues. The CDR3 sequence: CASSYDKRPAKLFF. The CDR3 DNA sequence: TGTGCCAGCAGTTACGACAAGAGACCTGCAAAACTGTTTTTT.

The chain links TRBV28 to TRBJ1-1; possible D gene TRBD1, 6 bases. This CDR3 has 15 residues. Trimming left V 5 bases short and J 0 bases short, with 13 bases between. The germline gives CDR1 MDHEN, CDR2 SYDVKM. As DNA, the CDR3 is TGTGCCAGCAGTCTACCACAGGGAATGAACACTGAAGCTTTCTTT. Protein sequence: CASSLPQGMNTEAFF.

The V gene is TRBV7-2, the J gene TRBJ2-2; D might be TRBD1 (6 bases). The V end was cut by 1 base, the J end by 1 base, with 7 bases between. This CDR3 has 15 amino acids. Looked up from germline, CDR1 is SGHTA and CDR2 is FQGNSA. The CDR3 coding sequence is TGTGCCAGCAGCTTAGTCAGGGGGAACACCGGGGAGCTGTTTTTT. This translates into CASSLVRGNTGELFF.

This clone was found a few times. The rearrangement joins TRBV20-1 to TRBJ2-1, with D perhaps TRBD2 (7 bases). The CDR3 runs to 14 residues. CDR1 and CDR2 from the germline V gene are DFQATT and SNEGSKA (reference sequence). V was cut by 3 bases and J by 4 bases, with 13 bases left in between. This chain's CDR3 is CSASRGGVYNEQFF. CDR3 coding DNA: TGCAGTGCTAGTCGCGGGGGCGTTTACAATGAGCAGTTCTTC.

The V and J genes are TRBV5-1 and TRBJ2-2; 7 bases map to TRBD2. The V gene end was trimmed by 4 bases and the J gene end by 4 bases; junction bases not matched to a gene: 7. The CDR3 length is 15 residues. The V gene's germline CDR1 is SGHRS and CDR2 YFSETQ. In nucleotides, the CDR3 is TGCGCCAGCAGCATTGGGGGGGGGATCACCGGGGAGCTGTTTTTT. Amino acids: CASSIGGGITGELFF.

The rearrangement joins TRBV30 to TRBJ1-4, with D possibly being TRBD1 (6 bases). This CDR3 is built from 14 residues. Germline lookup yields CDR1 GTSNPN and CDR2 SVGIG (reference sequence). Between the trimmed V and J ends, which lost 0 bases and 10 bases, there was a span of 15 bases. The CDR3, as DNA: TGTGCCTGGAGTGTCTCAGGGGCCGGCGTAAAACTGTTTTTT. This gives the protein CAWSVSGAGVKLFF.

This chain connects TRBV6-5 to TRBJ1-3, with D perhaps TRBD1 (5 bases). CDR3 size: 15 residues. From germline, CDR1 is MNHEY and CDR2 SVGAGI. V lost 6 bases, J lost 3 bases, and 15 bases lay in between. For the CDR3, the DNA is TGTGCCAGCAGCCGAAGCCGGGACGGTGGAAACACCATATATTTT. It translates to CASSRSRDGGNTIYF.

This clone was recorded a few times. The gene calls are TRBV5-1 and TRBJ1-2; D is uncertain. CDR3 size: 14 residues. The V gene lost 8 bases and the J gene lost 0 bases, with 14 bases spanning the gap. Germline CDR1 and CDR2: SGHRS and YFSETQ. The CDR3 loop reads CASEGRLANYGYTF. Written as DNA, the CDR3 is TGCGCCAGTGAAGGACGGTTAGCTAACTATGGCTACACCTTC.

V usage is TRBV13 and J usage is TRBJ2-7, with a possible D match to TRBD1 (6 bases). The germline CDR1 and CDR2 sequences are PRHDT and FYEKMQ (reference sequence). CDR3 size: 13 residues. V was pared by 5 bases and J by 2 bases, with 10 bases between. CDR3 residues: CASSRHRAYEQYV. The DNA of the CDR3 is TGTGCCAGCAGCCGACACAGGGCCTACGAGCAGTACGTC.

The gene calls are TRBV6-2 or TRBV6-3 and TRBJ2-4; possible D gene TRBD2, 6 bases. This CDR3 has 17 amino acids. Trimming removed 6 bases at V and 2 bases at J, with 20 bases between. Germline V gives CDR1 MNHEY, CDR2 SVGEGT. Written as DNA, the CDR3 is TGTGCCAGCAGCCCACCGCCGGGGGAAACCCCCAAAAACATTCAGTACTTC. Protein: CASSPPPGETPKNIQYF.

V usage is TRBV20-1 and J usage is TRBJ1-1; 9 bases map to TRBD1. This CDR3 contains 15 residues. With V trimmed by 3 bases and J by 1 base, 6 bases remained unmatched. Germline CDR1 reads DFQATT; CDR2 reads SNEGSKA (reference sequence). CDR3 in DNA: TGCAGTGCTAGTTACCCGGGACAGGGGAACACTGAAGCTTTCTTT. Translation: CSASYPGQGNTEAFF.

The chain joins TRBV18 to TRBJ1-5, with TRBD1 as a possible D gene (5 bases). Trimming stripped 2 bases from V and 4 bases from J, with 12 bases between. This CDR3 has 15 amino acids. The germline V gene has CDR1 KGHSH and CDR2 LQKENI. The CDR3 sequence: CASSPGAGPNQPQHF. The CDR3 region has the DNA TGTGCCAGCTCACCAGGCGCGGGGCCTAATCAGCCCCAGCATTTT.

This sequence joins TRBV5-1 and TRBJ1-2; D is ambiguous. V was pared by 2 bases and J by 2 bases, with 16 bases between. This CDR3 is built from 16 residues. Per germline, CDR1 SGHRS and CDR2 YFSETQ. The CDR3 is CASSFQVEARNYGYTF. The CDR3 region has the DNA TGCGCCAGCAGCTTCCAGGTTGAGGCGCGAAACTATGGCTACACCTTC.

The chain combines TRBV7-6 with TRBJ2-5; TRBD2 might be the D (6 bases). Germline-derived CDR1 and CDR2 are SGHVS and FNYEAQ. This CDR3 spans 14 amino acids. Trimming stripped 5 bases from V and 5 bases from J, with 15 bases between. The CDR3 DNA follows: TGTGCCAGCAGCGCTCCCCAGGGACTTGAGACCCAGTACTTC. Protein sequence: CASSAPQGLETQYF. Together with reference TRBV7-6 and TRBJ2-5, the CDR3 gives the full variable domain: GAGVSQSPRYKVTKRGQDVALRCDPISGHVSLYWYRQALGQGPEFLTYFNYEAQQDKSGLPNDRFSAERPEGSISTLTIQRTEQRDSAMYRCASSAPQGLETQYFGPGTRLLVL.

This clone has a handful of counts. The chain links TRBV7-9 to TRBJ1-5; D is uncertain. V was clipped by 3 bases and J by 7 bases, with 25 bases between them. This CDR3 region has 18 residues. CDR1 and CDR2 from the germline V gene are SEHNR and FQNEAQ (reference sequence). The CDR3 here is CASSFLPVEGPSTQPQHF. CDR3 sequence (DNA): TGTGCCAGCAGCTTTTTACCGGTTGAAGGGCCAAGCACCCAGCCCCAGCATTTT.

The rearrangement joins TRBV10-3 to TRBJ1-3; TRBD1 matches 8 bases. V trimming: 2 bases; J trimming: 1 base; junction bases outside the gene matches: 7. Germline CDR1 ENHRY, CDR2 SYGVKD. The length of the CDR3 is 17 residues. The CDR3 DNA reads TGTGCCATCAGTGAGGCCCGGACAGGGCAATCTGGAAACACCATATATTTT. It translates to CAISEARTGQSGNTIYF.

The J gene is TRBJ1-1, the V gene TRBV10-3, with no clear D. Germline values: CDR1 ENHRY, CDR2 SYGVKD. V was clipped by 1 base and J by 1 base, with 10 bases between them. The CDR3 totals 15 residues. The CDR3 nucleotides read TGTGCCATCAGTGAGTATCGGCCGCCGAACACTGAAGCTTTCTTT. Translation: CAISEYRPPNTEAFF.

The chain has TRBV5-8 and TRBJ2-3, with 9 nucleotides matching TRBD2. CDR3 size: 15 residues. Germline V gene lookup returns CDR1 SGHTS and CDR2 YDEGEE. V trimming: 5 bases; J trimming: 2 bases; junction bases outside the gene matches: 6. CDR3 loop: CASRLAGAPTDTQYF. The CDR3 DNA follows: TGTGCCAGCAGGTTAGCGGGGGCCCCCACAGATACGCAGTATTTT.

The chain links TRBV7-2 to TRBJ2-5; the D is unclear. Trimming removed 4 bases from V and 2 bases from J, with 5 bases in between. This CDR3 has 12 amino acids. Looked up from germline, CDR1 is SGHTA and CDR2 is FQGNSA. CDR3 amino acids: CASSSTQETQYF. Written as DNA, the CDR3 is TGTGCCAGCAGCTCAACACAAGAGACCCAGTACTTC.

V is TRBV24-1 and J is TRBJ1-1, with TRBD1 as a possible D gene (5 bases). V was trimmed by 9 bases and J by 0 bases, leaving 13 bases between them. Germline V gene sequence: CDR1 KGHDR, CDR2 SFDVKD. The CDR3 spans 14 residues. CDR3 in amino acids: CATSGAALNTEAFF. CDR3 nucleotide sequence: TGTGCCACCTCCGGGGCAGCCTTGAACACTGAAGCTTTCTTT.

The chain is built from TRBV27 and TRBJ1-3; 7 nucleotides match TRBD1. Germline CDR1 and CDR2: MNHEY and SMNVEV (reference sequence). Germline trimming cut 5 bases from V and 1 base from J; bases unmatched to any gene: 8. The CDR3 is made up of 16 amino acids. CDR3 sequence reads: CASSPSGGWSGNTIYF. CDR3 sequence (DNA): TGTGCCAGCAGTCCCTCAGGGGGTTGGTCTGGAAACACCATATATTTT.

V usage is TRBV19 and J usage is TRBJ1-6; weak D call: TRBD1 (5 bases). The germline CDR1 and CDR2 sequences are LNHDA and SQIVND (reference sequence). V was cut by 1 base and J by 12 bases, with 10 bases left in between. The CDR3 extends over 13 amino acids. The DNA for the CDR3 is TGTGCCAGTAGTATAGGGGGCGTACGACCCCTCCACTTT. Its translation is CASSIGGVRPLHF.

The J gene is TRBJ1-4, the V gene TRBV19, with TRBD1 identical over 8 bases. V shed 6 bases and J 3 bases; nucleotides not matched to a gene: 9. Per germline, CDR1 LNHDA and CDR2 SQIVND (reference sequence). The CDR3 has 16 amino acids. The DNA of the CDR3 is TGTGCCAGTAGCTACCCGCAGGGGGCGGCTAATGAAAAACTGTTTTTT. Encoded protein: CASSYPQGAANEKLFF.